This passage covers 4 T cell receptor beta chains from one sample sequenced in a study of tumor-infiltrating lymphocytes in primary liver carcinoma. With around 490 ng total RNA as template and a constant-region primer, TCR beta cDNA was made. Three rounds of nested multiplex PCR with slightly modified ARM-PCR produced TCR beta libraries. For around 11 cycles apiece, the opening two PCR rounds ran with TRBV1-TRBV30 forward primers and a C-beta reverse primer. TCRdb used MiXCR to reprocess the multiplex PCR reads, holding one entry per CDR3 protein. The repertoire holds a few hundred thousand distinct CDR3 sequences, with around three fifths as singletons. Blood RNA was derived from unsorted whole blood, and germline DNA was extracted too. Material for sequencing was peripheral blood. The source is a woman aged 25 to 45 with primary liver carcinoma and hepatitis B virus infection.

Regarding this clonotype: A junction boundary mismatches the germline segment, possibly from a read error. The chain is built from TRBV4-3 and TRBJ2-5, with D possibly TRBD2 on 5 matching bases. This CDR3 spans 13 amino acids. Germline V gene data show CDR1 as LGHNA and CDR2 as YSLEER. CDR3 sequence reads: CASSPDSHETQYF. CDR3 nucleotide sequence: TGCGCCAGTAGCCCGGACTCACATGAGACCCAGTACTTC.

V usage is TRBV4-3 and J usage is TRBJ2-7; 8 bases agree with TRBD2. CDR1 is LGHNA, CDR2 YSLEER, per germline. After removal of 3 bases from V and 3 bases from J, the junction contained 7 bases not matched to a gene. The CDR3 runs to 15 residues. The CDR3 DNA is TGCGCCAGCAGCCATGTTCGAGCGGGAGACTACGAGCAGTACTTC. Amino acid sequence: CASSHVRAGDYEQYF.

Concerning this clonotype: A junction boundary mismatches the germline segment, possibly from a read error. J is TRBJ2-7 and V is TRBV11-1; 8 nucleotides agree with TRBD1. The CDR3 has 16 residues. Germline V CDR1 and CDR2: SGHAT, FQDESV (reference sequence). The DNA for the CDR3 is TGTACCAGCAGCTTATCCAGGGGGCCGAACTCCTACGAGCTGTACTTC. Its protein is CTSSLSRGPNSYELYF.

The V gene is TRBV5-4, the J gene TRBJ2-7, with D tentatively TRBD2 (5 bases). Germline V gene sequence: CDR1 SGHNT, CDR2 YYREEE (reference sequence). The CDR3 runs 12 residues. The ends were cut back, 1 base at V and 6 bases at J, with 8 bases in the middle. CDR3 sequence reads: CASSLRGSEQYF. The CDR3 coding sequence is TGTGCCAGCAGCTTGCGGGGTTCCGAGCAGTACTTC.